The clone carrying this TCR beta chain was seen once. Random hexamers primed reverse transcription of roughly 0.5 to 1 ug RNA. TCRdb reprocessed the immunoSEQ multiplex PCR reads with MiXCR, giving one entry per CDR3 protein. The repertoire has 170,000 or so distinct CDR3 sequences, roughly 95% of them found once; the top ten carry around 0.12%. The V end lost 3 bases, the J end lost 2 bases, and 11 bases lay between the germline ends. Per the germline V gene, CDR1 is MDHEN and CDR2 is SYDVKM. The CDR3 covers 14 residues. This sample stems from a study of CD8 T cells in Susac syndrome. The V gene is TRBV28, the J gene TRBJ2-7, with D tentatively TRBD1 (5 bases). Sequencing was done on a sample of CD4+ T cells from PBMCs. This receptor was taken from a human donor with Susac syndrome. Written as DNA, the CDR3 is TGTGCCAGCAGTTTGAGTCAGGGCCCCTACGAGCAGTACGTC. As protein: CASSLSQGPYEQYV.